This T cell receptor (beta chain) was obtained from a study of shared clonotypes between healthy human individuals. This clone was found once. The V and J ends lost 5 bases and 9 bases respectively, with 14 bases between them. CDR3 length equals 13 residues. CDR1 SEHNR and CDR2 FQNEAQ come from the germline V gene (reference sequence). Replicate sorted-subset PCRs were loaded with around 200 ng DNA, 31,000 or so T cell genomes. The method was immunoSEQ multiplex PCR; TCRdb's version includes in-frame clones alone and lacks a portion of them. Of fewer than 1 million clones listed, roughly 96% are singletons. The naive CD8 population came from CD45RO-negative cells selected for CCR7, without terminally differentiated effector memory CD45RA+ cells.

This receptor was obtained from a man aged 30 to 39 in good health. This sequence joins TRBV7-9 and TRBJ2-1; possible D gene TRBD2, 5 bases. Sequenced material: naive CD8+ T cells sorted from blood. The CDR3 sequence: CASSTPTRPEQFF. The CDR3 DNA reads as TGTGCCAGCAGCACCCCCACTAGGCCTGAGCAGTTCTTC.